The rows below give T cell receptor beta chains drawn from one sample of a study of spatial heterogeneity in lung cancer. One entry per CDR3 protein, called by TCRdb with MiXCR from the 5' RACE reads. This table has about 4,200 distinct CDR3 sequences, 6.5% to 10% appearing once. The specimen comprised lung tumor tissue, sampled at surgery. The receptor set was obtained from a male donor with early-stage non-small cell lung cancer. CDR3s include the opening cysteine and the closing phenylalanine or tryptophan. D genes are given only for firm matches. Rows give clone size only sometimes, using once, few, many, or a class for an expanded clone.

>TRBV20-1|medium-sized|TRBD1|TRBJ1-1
TGCAGTGCTGCCCTCGGACAGGGGTTGTTAGCTTTCTTT
CSAALGQGLLAFF
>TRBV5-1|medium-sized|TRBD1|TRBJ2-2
TGCGCCAGCAGCTACAGGGGGAGTTGGACCGGGGAGCTGTTTTTT
CASSYRGSWTGELFF
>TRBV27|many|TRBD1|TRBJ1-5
TGTGCCAGCGGAACCGGACAGGGAAGGAATCAGCCCCAGCATTTT
CASGTGQGRNQPQHF
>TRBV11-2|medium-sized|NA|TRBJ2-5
TGTGCCAGCAGCTTAAGTAGTAAGGAGACCCAGTACTTC
CASSLSSKETQYF
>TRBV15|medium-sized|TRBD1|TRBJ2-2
TGTGCCACAAGAGCCGGGACAGGGGGGACCGGGGAGCTGTTTTTT
CATRAGTGGTGELFF
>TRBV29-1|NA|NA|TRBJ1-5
TGCAGCGTTAAGGGAGCTTTCAATCAGCCCCAGCATTTT
CSVKGAFNQPQHF
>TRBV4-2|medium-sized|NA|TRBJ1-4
TGTGCCAGCAGCCGCTGGGACGCTGAAAAACTGTTTTTT
CASSRWDAEKLFF
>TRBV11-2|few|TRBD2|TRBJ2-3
TGTGCCAGCAGCTTGTCCGGGAGGACCACAGATACGCAGTATTTT
CASSLSGRTTDTQYF
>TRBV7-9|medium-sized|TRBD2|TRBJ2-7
TGTGCCAGCAGCTTAAGCGGGGGCCCACCCTACGAGCAGTACTTC
CASSLSGGPPYEQYF
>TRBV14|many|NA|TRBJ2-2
TGTGCCAGCAGCCAAGTACAGGGCGGCACCGGGGAGCTGTTTTTT
CASSQVQGGTGELFF
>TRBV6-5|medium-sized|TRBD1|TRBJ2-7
TGTGCCAGCAGCCAAGTGACAGGGGAGTCCTACGAGCAGTACTTC
CASSQVTGESYEQYF
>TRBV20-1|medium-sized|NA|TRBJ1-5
TGCAGTGCTATCATTCAAACCGGGGGCAATCAGCCCCAGCATTTT
CSAIIQTGGNQPQHF
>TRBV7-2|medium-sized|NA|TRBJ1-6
TGTGCCAGCAGCTTAGTCCTGGGGGCTAATTCACCCCTCCACTTT
CASSLVLGANSPLHF
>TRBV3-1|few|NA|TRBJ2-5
TGTGCCAGCAGCCAAGATCTTGGGCGGACCCAAGAGACCCAGTACTTC
CASSQDLGRTQETQYF
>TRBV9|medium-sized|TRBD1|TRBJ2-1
TGTGCCAGCAGCGCCCCGGGGACAGGGGTCAATGAGCAGTTCTTC
CASSAPGTGVNEQFF
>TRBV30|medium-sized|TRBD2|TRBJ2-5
TGTGCCTGGAGTGGACTAGCGGGAGAGACCCAGTACTTC
CAWSGLAGETQYF
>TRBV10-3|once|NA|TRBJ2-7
TGTGCCATCAGTGAGTCGACTGGCATTGCCTACGAGCAGTACTTC
CAISESTGIAYEQYF
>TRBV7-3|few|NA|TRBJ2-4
TGTGCCAGCAGCCCCTCCCCGCCGGGACTCGGGAAGCACATTCAGTACTTC
CASSPSPPGLGKHIQYF
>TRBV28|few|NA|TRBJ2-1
TGTGCCAGCAGAACTGTTGGTTCCTACAATGAGCAGTTCTTC
CASRTVGSYNEQFF
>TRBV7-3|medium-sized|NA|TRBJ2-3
TGTGCCAGCAGCTTGGGGGCTCCTGGGCCAGATACGCAGTATTTT
CASSLGAPGPDTQYF
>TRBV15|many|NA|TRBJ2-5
TGTGCCACCAGCAGAGATAATAGACAAGAGACCCAGTACTTC
CATSRDNRQETQYF
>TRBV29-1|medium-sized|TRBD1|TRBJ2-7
TGCAGCGTTGGACAGGGAAGCCACGAGCAGTACTTC
CSVGQGSHEQYF
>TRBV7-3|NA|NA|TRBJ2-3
TGTGGCAGCAGCTCCCGGCCCTCTAGCACAGATACGCAGTATTTT
CGSSSRPSSTDTQYF
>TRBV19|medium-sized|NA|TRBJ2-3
TGTGCCAGTAGTATGGACAGAGACACAGATACGCAGTATTTT
CASSMDRDTDTQYF
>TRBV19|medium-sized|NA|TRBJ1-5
TGTGCCAGTAGTATAGGGGATGGCAATCAGCCCCAGCATTTT
CASSIGDGNQPQHF
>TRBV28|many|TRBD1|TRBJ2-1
TGTGCCAGCAGTCCCATAACCGGGACAGGGGACAATGAGCAGTTCTTC
CASSPITGTGDNEQFF
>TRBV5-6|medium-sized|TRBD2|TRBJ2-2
TGTGCCAGCAGGTCTACCGGGACTAGCTTCGGCACCGGGGAGCTGTTTTTT
CASRSTGTSFGTGELFF
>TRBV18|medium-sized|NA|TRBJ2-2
TGTGCCAGCTCACCGGGGATAGTTTCGGCCGGGGAGCTGTTTTTT
CASSPGIVSAGELFF
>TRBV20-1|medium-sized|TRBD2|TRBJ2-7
TGCAGTGCTAGACCCGGACTAGCGGTTAACTACGAGCAGTACTTC
CSARPGLAVNYEQYF
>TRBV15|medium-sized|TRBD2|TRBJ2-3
TGTGCCACCAGCACAAGCGGGAGTACAGATACGCAGTATTTT
CATSTSGSTDTQYF
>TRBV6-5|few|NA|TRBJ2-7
TGTGCCAGCAGTGACTATTACGGGATCTACGAGCAGTACTTC
CASSDYYGIYEQYF
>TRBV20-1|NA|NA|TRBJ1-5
TGCAGTGCTAGAGAAGGAAACAGGCGATATAGCAATCAGCCCCAGCATTTT
CSAREGNRRYSNQPQHF
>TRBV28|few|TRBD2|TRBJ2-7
TGTGCCAGCAGTTTCCTTAGCGGGAGTTCCTACGAGCAGTACTTC
CASSFLSGSSYEQYF
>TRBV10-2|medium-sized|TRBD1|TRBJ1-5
TGCGCCAGCAGGACAGGGTCCAATCAGCCCCAGCATTTT
CASRTGSNQPQHF
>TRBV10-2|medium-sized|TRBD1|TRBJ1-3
TGCGCCAGCAGTCCTGACAGGGCCTCCTCTGGAAACACCATATATTTT
CASSPDRASSGNTIYF
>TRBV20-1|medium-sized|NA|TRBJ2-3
TGCAGTGCTAGAGATCCCTTTACTAGCACAGATACGCAGTATTTT
CSARDPFTSTDTQYF
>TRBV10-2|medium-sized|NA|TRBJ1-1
TGCGCCACCCGGAGAGGGTTGAACACTGAAGCTTTCTTT
CATRRGLNTEAFF
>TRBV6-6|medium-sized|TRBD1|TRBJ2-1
TGTGCCAGCAGTCGCGGACAGGGTACGAAGCAGTTCTTC
CASSRGQGTKQFF
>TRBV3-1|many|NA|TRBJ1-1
TGTGCCAGCAGCCGAGGGGGAAGGGAAATGAACACTGAAGCTTTCTTT
CASSRGGREMNTEAFF
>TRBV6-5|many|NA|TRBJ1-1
TGTGCCAGCAGTTACTCGGGGGAAAGGTCTGAAGCTTTCTTT
CASSYSGERSEAFF